What follows are 5 T cell receptor beta chains derived from one specimen sequenced in a study of glioma-infiltrating T cells after dendritic cell vaccination. Time point defined: after dendritic cell vaccination, including at tumor progression/relapse. TCRdb keeps only in-frame clones here, not all; method: immunoSEQ multiplex PCR. The table includes roughly 60,000 clones, around nine tenths detected once. The specimen comprised blood, sampled after dendritic cell vaccination. The receptors come from a human donor with glioblastoma.

This rearrangement joins TRBV5-1 to TRBJ1-2; possibly TRBD1 for D (5 bases). Trimming took 8 bases from V and 5 from J, leaving 10 bases between them. Germline loops: CDR1 SGHRS, CDR2 YFSETQ. The CDR3 has 11 residues. The CDR3 DNA is TGCGCCAGTATGACAGAGTATGGCTACACCTTC. Translated, it gives CASMTEYGYTF.

The CDR3 loop reads CASSIAQDRFRDTQYF. CDR3 DNA sequence: TGTGCCAGTAGTATAGCCCAAGACAGGTTTAGAGATACGCAGTATTTT. The gene calls are TRBV19 and TRBJ2-3, with D tentatively TRBD1 (6 bases). The germline CDR1 and CDR2 sequences are LNHDA and SQIVND (reference sequence). V was pared by 1 base and J by 5 bases, with 16 bases between. This CDR3 comprises 16 residues.

This chain joins TRBV4-2 and TRBJ1-1; D unclear. V lost 1 base and J 3 bases, leaving 9 bases between the germline ends. Germline V gives CDR1 LGHNA, CDR2 YNFKEQ. This CDR3 comprises 14 residues. The CDR3 here is CASSQGLSDTEAFF. The CDR3 coding sequence is TGTGCCAGCAGCCAAGGACTCTCCGACACTGAAGCTTTCTTT.

CDR3 loop: CASSQELARQETQYF. The CDR3 DNA reads TGTGCCAGCAGCCAAGAACTAGCGAGGCAAGAGACCCAGTACTTC. The chain employs TRBV4-2 and TRBJ2-5, with 7 bases matching TRBD2. CDR3 length: 15 amino acids. Germline loops: CDR1 LGHNA, CDR2 YNFKEQ. V trimming: 0 bases; J trimming: 2 bases; junction bases outside the gene matches: 3.

This chain uses TRBV6-1 with TRBJ2-7; tentatively, D is TRBD2 (6 bases). The V end was cut by 8 bases, the J end by 3 bases, with 8 bases between. Germline CDR1 and CDR2: MNHNS and SASEGT. This CDR3 has 11 residues. In nucleotides, the CDR3 is TGTGCCAGCGGGACTGACTACGAGCAGTACTTC. This codes for CASGTDYEQYF.